The present TCR beta chain was sequenced within a study of control samples from healthy donors and cancer patients. The CDR3 length is 14 residues. Per the germline V gene, CDR1 is GTSNPN and CDR2 is SVGIG (reference sequence). The V gene lost 3 bases and the J gene lost 2 bases, with 13 bases spanning the gap. The data were produced by immunoSEQ multiplex PCR, yet TCRdb's version contains in-frame clones alone and is incomplete. The table shows some 130,000 clones, with just under 95% occurring only once. This receptor was taken from a man between 25 and 39 years old in good health. Sample: blood. J is TRBJ1-1 and V is TRBV30, with D possibly TRBD1 on 6 matching bases. The CDR3 is CAWSEMDSNTEAFF. The CDR3 DNA is TGTGCCTGGAGCGAAATGGACAGCAACACTGAAGCTTTCTTT.